The 27 T cell receptor beta chains below come from one sample, sequenced in a study of T cell responses to AZD1222 COVID-19 vaccine. The data were produced by immunoSEQ multiplex PCR, yet TCRdb's version contains in-frame clones alone and is incomplete. The data show roughly 110,000 clones, about 80% seen once. The material was peripheral blood, obtained on day 0 of AZD1222 vaccination. The receptors here all came from an adult in good health.

This clone was seen a single time. This chain uses TRBV20-1 with TRBJ2-7; D is unclear. CDR1 is DFQATT, CDR2 SNEGSKA, per germline (reference sequence). This CDR3 has 11 amino acids. The V end was cut by 8 bases, the J end by 5 bases, with 13 bases between. The CDR3 sequence: CSTSSTHEQYF. The CDR3 DNA sequence: TGCAGTACCTCCTCCACCCACGAGCAGTACTTC.

J is TRBJ2-1 and V is TRBV5-6; 13 bases agree with TRBD2. Germline lookup yields CDR1 SGHDT and CDR2 YYEEEE. The CDR3 spans 15 residues. The J segment lost 12 bases and the V segment lost 5 bases, leaving 11 bases of the junction unmatched. The CDR3 coding sequence is TGTGCCAGCAGGACTCTTGGACTAGCGGGAGTGGTGCAGTTCTTC. As protein: CASRTLGLAGVVQFF.

This clone was seen only a few times. The CDR3 sequence: CASIRLGEDSYEQYF. The CDR3 coding sequence is TGTGCCAGCATCCGTTTGGGCGAGGACTCCTACGAGCAGTACTTC. The rearrangement uses TRBV27 and TRBJ2-7; D ambiguous. Germline CDR1 MNHEY, CDR2 SMNVEV (reference sequence). Trimming took off 7 bases at V and 0 bases at J, with 16 bases between the two ends. The CDR3 sequence is 15 residues long.

This clone was observed a single time. This rearrangement joins TRBV18 to TRBJ2-1; no clear D. CDR1 and CDR2 (germline): KGHSH, LQKENI. The CDR3 is 13 residues long. Trimming took off 3 bases at V and 6 bases at J, with 9 bases between the two ends. In nucleotides, the CDR3 is TGTGCCAGCTCACCCCGACCAGGCAATGAGCAGTTCTTC. It codes for CASSPRPGNEQFF. Variable domain in full (rest from reference TRBV18 and TRBJ2-1): NAGVMQNPRHLVRRRGQEARLRCSPMKGHSHVYWYRQLPEEGLKFMVYLQKENIIDESGMPKERFSAEFPKEGPSILRIQQVVRGDSAAYFCASSPRPGNEQFFGPGTRLTVL.

Comment on this clone: Other DNA sequences from this sample encode an identical CDR3 as well. This chain connects TRBV7-3 to TRBJ2-1, with 7 bases aligning to TRBD2. This CDR3 contains 15 residues. V trimming: 5 bases; J trimming: 0 bases; junction bases outside the gene matches: 4. Germline V CDR1 and CDR2: SGHTA, FQGTGA. CDR3 sequence reads: CASSLSGNSYNEQFF. The CDR3 coding sequence is TGTGCCAGCAGCCTAAGCGGGAACTCCTACAATGAGCAGTTCTTC.

The chain is built from TRBV6-5 and TRBJ2-7; no reliable D call. V was trimmed by 5 bases and J by 3 bases, leaving 8 bases between them. This CDR3 has 12 amino acids. Germline CDR1 is MNHEY and CDR2 is SVGAGI. CDR3 bases: TGTGCCAGCAGTCAGACACGCTACGAGCAGTACTTC. It encodes CASSQTRYEQYF.

The rearrangement links TRBV30 to TRBJ1-5, with 7 bases aligning to TRBD1. The CDR3 runs to 14 residues. From germline, CDR1 is GTSNPN and CDR2 SVGIG (reference sequence). The J segment lost 2 bases and the V segment lost 3 bases, leaving 4 bases of the junction unmatched. Written as DNA, the CDR3 is TGTGCCTGGAGCCGGACAGGACGCAATCAGCCCCAGCATTTT. Translation gives CAWSRTGRNQPQHF.

This chain uses TRBV7-9 with TRBJ2-3; D is unclear. Germline CDR1 is SEHNR and CDR2 is FQNEAQ (reference sequence). The CDR3 totals 16 residues. Trimming removed 7 bases from V and 6 bases from J, with 23 bases in between. The chain's CDR3 is CASILHPPPPSDTQYF. The CDR3 region has the DNA TGTGCCAGCATCCTCCACCCCCCACCACCTTCGGATACGCAGTATTTT.

V usage is TRBV6-2 or TRBV6-3 and J usage is TRBJ2-5, with D perhaps matching TRBD1 or TRBD2 (6 bases each). Trimming took 6 bases from V and 7 from J, leaving 15 bases between them. Germline V gene data show CDR1 as MNHEY and CDR2 as SVGEGT. This CDR3 contains 13 residues. CDR3 protein: CASSPQEGGTQYF. CDR3 nucleotides: TGTGCCAGCAGCCCCCAAGAGGGGGGGACCCAGTACTTC.

The V gene is TRBV7-9, the J gene TRBJ2-5, with D perhaps matching TRBD1 or TRBD2 (6 bases each). CDR1 is SEHNR, CDR2 FQNEAQ, per germline (reference sequence). The CDR3 is made up of 15 amino acids. V was trimmed by 5 bases and J by 5 bases, leaving 18 bases between them. The CDR3 here is CASSPLGGFGETQYF. DNA of the CDR3: TGTGCCAGCAGCCCGTTAGGGGGGTTTGGGGAGACCCAGTACTTC.

This chain joins TRBV12-5 and TRBJ1-5; possibly TRBD1 for D (6 bases). The length of the CDR3 is 14 residues. Per the germline V gene, CDR1 is LGHNT and CDR2 is FRNRAP. V lost 4 bases, J lost 5 bases, and 12 bases lay in between. The CDR3 spells CASGSVRGDQPQHF. The CDR3 DNA reads TGTGCTAGTGGTTCCGTTAGGGGGGATCAGCCCCAGCATTTT.

The chain links TRBV5-6 to TRBJ1-5; possible D gene TRBD1, 6 bases. CDR3 length: 13 amino acids. The germline V gene has CDR1 SGHDT and CDR2 YYEEEE. Trimming shortened V by 2 bases and J by 9 bases, and 12 bases separated the two germline ends. CDR3 loop: CASSLRGYRPQHF. In DNA form, the CDR3 reads TGTGCCAGCAGCTTAAGGGGGTATAGGCCCCAGCATTTT.

The rearrangement uses TRBV7-8 and TRBJ1-1; 9 nucleotides match TRBD1. This CDR3 spans 15 amino acids. Losses at the gene ends were 5 bases for V and 6 bases for J; bases not matched to a gene: 10. CDR1 is SGHVS and CDR2 is FQNEAQ in the germline V gene. CDR3 sequence (DNA): TGTGCCAGCAGCACAGGGACAGGGCGGGCCGCTGAAGCTTTCTTT. Residues: CASSTGTGRAAEAFF.

The chain links TRBV25-1 to TRBJ1-2; TRBD1 agrees at 8 bases. The CDR3 runs 14 residues. The germline gives CDR1 MGHDK, CDR2 SYGVNS. V was clipped by 4 bases and J by 2 bases; unmatched bases: 3. The DNA of the CDR3 is TGTGCCAGCAGTGGGACAGGGTTAAACTATGGCTACACCTTC. Protein product: CASSGTGLNYGYTF.

A single count supports this clone. Here the CDR3 reads CASSPGDRANTEAFF. CDR3 bases: TGTGCCAGCAGCCCAGGGGACAGAGCCAACACTGAAGCTTTCTTT. The J gene is TRBJ1-1, the V gene TRBV3-1 (or the pseudogene TRBV3-2); TRBD1 aligns across 7 bases. V was pared by 4 bases and J by 2 bases, with 7 bases of the junction left unmatched. The germline V gene has CDR1 LGHDT and CDR2 YNNKEL (reference sequence). The CDR3 has 15 residues.

The chain has TRBV11-3 and TRBJ1-6; a weak D match, TRBD1 (6 bases). V was clipped by 3 bases and J by 9 bases, with 9 bases between them. CDR1 and CDR2 (germline): SGHNT, YENEEA. The CDR3 totals 13 residues. The CDR3, as DNA: TGTGCCAGCAGCTTCGGACAGACTTCACCCCTCCACTTT. Protein sequence: CASSFGQTSPLHF.

V and J are TRBV5-7 and TRBJ1-2; no firm D call. TRBV5-7 is marked as an open reading frame, function uncertain. There are 10 residues in the CDR3. The germline V and J ends were trimmed by 10 bases and 6 bases, with 10 bases remaining between them. For the CDR3, the DNA is TGTGCCCCCGAGCCAGATGGCTACACCTTC. Translation: CAPEPDGYTF.

This chain connects TRBV6-5 to TRBJ1-2, with unresolved D. The CDR3 is 15 residues long. CDR1 and CDR2 (germline): MNHEY, SVGAGI. Trimming stripped 6 bases from V and 8 bases from J, with 22 bases between. CDR3 residues: CASRPRHGDRFGYTF. In nucleotides, the CDR3 is TGTGCCAGCAGACCCAGACACGGAGACCGGTTCGGCTACACCTTC.

In its sample, this clone was seen a few times. The V and J genes are TRBV9 and TRBJ2-1, with D perhaps matching TRBD2 (6 bases). V lost 3 bases and J 0 bases, leaving 10 bases between the germline ends. CDR1 and CDR2 from the germline V gene are SGDLS and YYNGEE. The CDR3 covers 15 residues. The CDR3 region has the DNA TGTGCCAGCAGCGCCAGGGACTCCTCCTACAATGAGCAGTTCTTC. Its protein is CASSARDSSYNEQFF.

The V gene is TRBV28, the J gene TRBJ2-2; no clear D. This CDR3 is built from 14 residues. V lost 2 bases and J 6 bases, leaving 10 bases between the germline ends. Germline values: CDR1 MDHEN, CDR2 SYDVKM. CDR3 amino acids: CASSLRWQAGELFF. CDR3 coding DNA: TGTGCCAGCAGTTTAAGGTGGCAGGCCGGGGAGCTGTTTTTT. The entire variable domain, with the rest obtained from reference TRBV28 and TRBJ2-2, is as follows: DVKVTQSSRYLVKRTGEKVFLECVQDMDHENMFWYRQDPGLGLRLIYFSYDVKMKEKGDIPEGYSVSREKKERFSLILESASTNQTSMYLCASSLRWQAGELFFGEGSRLTVL.

V is TRBV10-3 and J is TRBJ1-5; TRBD1 matches at 7 bases. V lost 6 bases, J lost 3 bases, and 2 bases stayed unmatched. Germline V gene data show CDR1 as ENHRY and CDR2 as SYGVKD. CDR3 length: 13 amino acids. The CDR3 bases are TGTGCCATCAGCGGGACAGACAATCAGCCCCAGCATTTT. It codes for CAISGTDNQPQHF.

This clone was counted between two and nine times. The chain is built from TRBV7-3 and TRBJ2-3, with TRBD2 matching over 9 bases. Germline V CDR1 and CDR2: SGHTA, FQGTGA. The CDR3 runs to 15 residues. V shed 4 bases, J shed 3 bases, and the junction held 5 bases outside the gene matches. CDR3 sequence (DNA): TGTGCCAGCAGCTCCCGACTAGCGGCGACAGATACGCAGTATTTT. Translated, it gives CASSSRLAATDTQYF.

The V and J genes are TRBV5-5 and TRBJ1-2; no clear D. The CDR3 runs to 14 residues. Looked up from germline, CDR1 is SGHKS and CDR2 is YYEKEE (reference sequence). V lost 3 bases, J lost 3 bases, and 12 bases lay in between. CDR3 coding DNA: TGTGCCAGCAGCTCCCAGATAGTCGACTATGGCTACACCTTC. This codes for CASSSQIVDYGYTF.

The chain has TRBV6-5 and TRBJ1-6; perhaps TRBD1 as D (5 bases). Germline values: CDR1 MNHEY, CDR2 SVGAGI. V was clipped by 5 bases and J by 14 bases, with 13 bases between them. There are 12 residues in the CDR3. The CDR3 region has the DNA TGTGCCAGCAGTCCCCAGGGAAGCACCCTCCACTTT. Translation: CASSPQGSTLHF.

Turning to this clone: A read error may account for a junction end that differs from germline. The genes are TRBV10-3 and TRBJ2-2; D not resolved. Germline V CDR1 and CDR2: ENHRY, SYGVKD. The CDR3 contains 15 residues. CDR3 in amino acids: CAISDSTSNIGELFF. The CDR3 bases are TGTGCCATCAGTGACTCGACATCGAACATCGGGGAGCTGTTTTTT.

CDR3 loop: CASSFRGSNQPQHF. CDR3 bases: TGTGCCAGCAGCTTCAGGGGGAGCAATCAGCCCCAGCATTTT. The chain combines TRBV5-8 with TRBJ1-5; 7 nucleotides agree with TRBD1. The V segment lost 2 bases and the J segment 1 base; nucleotides outside the gene matches: 0. Germline V CDR1 and CDR2: SGHTS, YDEGEE. The length of the CDR3 is 14 residues.

CDR3 residues: CASSSGGLVWQETQYF. Here the CDR3 DNA reads TGTGCCAGCAGCTCCGGCGGCCTTGTTTGGCAAGAGACCCAGTACTTC. This chain connects TRBV7-9 to TRBJ2-5; D unresolved. CDR3 length: 16 amino acids. Germline assignment: CDR1 SEHNR and CDR2 FQNEAQ (reference sequence). The V end was cut by 4 bases, the J end by 2 bases, with 17 bases between.